This paragraph covers one T cell receptor (beta chain) sequence. Germline trimming cut 4 bases from V and 6 bases from J; bases unmatched to any gene: 13. The V gene's germline CDR1 is MNHEY and CDR2 SVGAGI. This CDR3 has 16 residues. The sample comes from a study of blood T cell repertoires in COVID-19. Overall study context: PBMCs, B-cell-depleted T cells, or T cells provided the cDNA or gDNA that made up the material.

Authors' data handling: Nucleated cell counts were estimated from reference gene primer amplification. Generated by immunoSEQ multiplex PCR, the TCRdb table keeps only in-frame clones and is missing some. V, J and clone size reflect that table, while D and trimming were determined from the DNA. The top ten clones hold 13% of a sample with 100,000 or so clones, about 82% of them seen once. Sequenced input: peripheral blood. This chain uses TRBV6-5 with TRBJ1-2, with 8 bases fitting TRBD1. This TCR derives from a woman aged 55-70 years in a cohort sampled during active or convalescent COVID-19. The CDR3 DNA reads as TGTGCCAGCAGTTTCCGACCCAGACAGGGGTTCCATGGCTACACCTTC. Amino acids: CASSFRPRQGFHGYTF.